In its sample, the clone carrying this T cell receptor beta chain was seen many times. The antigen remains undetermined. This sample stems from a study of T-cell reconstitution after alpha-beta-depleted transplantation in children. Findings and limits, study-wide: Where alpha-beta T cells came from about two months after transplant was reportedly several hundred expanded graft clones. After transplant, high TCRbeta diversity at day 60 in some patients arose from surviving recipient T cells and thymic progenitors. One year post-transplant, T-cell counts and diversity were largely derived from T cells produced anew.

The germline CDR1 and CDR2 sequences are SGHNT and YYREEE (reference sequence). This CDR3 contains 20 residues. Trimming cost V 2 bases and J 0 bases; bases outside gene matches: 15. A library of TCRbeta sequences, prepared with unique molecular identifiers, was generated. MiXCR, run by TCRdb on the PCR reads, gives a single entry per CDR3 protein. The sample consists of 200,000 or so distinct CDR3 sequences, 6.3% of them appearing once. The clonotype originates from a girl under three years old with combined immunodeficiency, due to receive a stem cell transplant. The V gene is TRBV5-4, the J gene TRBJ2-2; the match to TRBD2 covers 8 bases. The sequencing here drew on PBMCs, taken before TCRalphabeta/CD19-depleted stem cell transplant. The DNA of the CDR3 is TGTGCCAGCAGCTTCTACGGGGGGGTCATACTAAATTCGAACACCGGGGAGCTGTTTTTT. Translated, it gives CASSFYGGVILNSNTGELFF.